The 19 T cell receptor beta chains given below trace back to one sample, sequenced in a study of T-cell memory formation after mild COVID-19. Using its own MiXCR run on the 5' RACE reads, TCRdb lists one record per CDR3 protein. The sample contains 350,000 or so distinct CDR3 sequences, around 20% of which appear only once. Sequencing was performed on PBMCs or a T cell subset sorted from them (not recorded which). Source of these receptors: an adult woman who had mild COVID-19 (a few samples of this study predate the infection). Cell type and time point are not known.

This clonotype was picked up a small number of times. The V and J genes are TRBV6-5 and TRBJ2-3; 15 nucleotides match TRBD2. Germline CDR1 is MNHEY and CDR2 is SVGAGI. V was pared by 5 bases and J by 2 bases, with 5 bases of the junction left unmatched. This CDR3 comprises 17 residues. The CDR3 protein is CASSAGTSGGSTDTQYF. DNA for the CDR3: TGTGCCAGCAGTGCCGGGACTAGCGGGGGGTCCACAGATACGCAGTATTTT.

This clonotype occurred a few times. The V call is TRBV13, the J call TRBJ1-5; 9 nucleotides agree with TRBD1. The CDR3 length is 12 residues. V lost 5 bases, J lost 7 bases, and 0 bases stayed unmatched. CDR1 is PRHDT, CDR2 FYEKMQ, per germline (reference sequence). The CDR3 coding sequence is TGTGCCAGCAGCACAGGGGGCCAGCCCCAGCATTTT. Encoded protein: CASSTGGQPQHF.

The chain carries TRBV6-1 and TRBJ2-7, with a possible D match to TRBD2 (6 bases). Germline V gene data show CDR1 as MNHNS and CDR2 as SASEGT. This CDR3 is built from 13 residues. The V and J ends lost 8 bases and 7 bases respectively, with 18 bases between them. Here the CDR3 reads CASANPPGDEQYF. CDR3 nucleotide sequence: TGTGCCAGCGCGAACCCACCGGGGGATGAGCAGTACTTC.

This clonotype appeared a few times. The chain recombines TRBV5-1 with TRBJ2-7, with 8 bases matching TRBD1. The CDR3 consists of 13 residues. J lost 5 bases, V lost 4 bases, and 5 bases had no gene match. Germline-derived CDR1 and CDR2 are SGHRS and YFSETQ. The CDR3 nucleotides read TGCGCCAGCAGCGCAGGGGGCCGGAACGAGCAGTACTTC. This codes for CASSAGGRNEQYF.

This sequence joins TRBV2 and TRBJ1-5; 8 positions match TRBD1. This CDR3 contains 13 residues. Losses at the gene ends were 8 bases for V and 7 bases for J; bases not matched to a gene: 7. Germline V gene data show CDR1 as SNHLY and CDR2 as FYNNEI. CDR3 in amino acids: CASDTGGSQPQHF. In DNA form, the CDR3 reads TGTGCCAGCGATACAGGGGGGTCACAGCCCCAGCATTTT. Using reference TRBV2 and TRBJ1-5 for the parts outside the CDR3, the full variable domain is EPEVTQTPSHQVTQMGQEVILRCVPISNHLYFYWYRQILGQKVEFLVSFYNNEISEKSEIFDDQFSVERPDGSNFTLKIRSTKLEDSAMYFCASDTGGSQPQHFGDGTRLSIL.

This sequence joins TRBV9 and TRBJ2-3; TRBD2 agrees at 8 bases. The CDR3 is 16 amino acids. Germline assignment: CDR1 SGDLS and CDR2 YYNGEE. J gave up 3 bases and V 4 bases, and 10 bases lay outside the gene matches. This CDR3 reads CASSPQAGGYTDTQYF. The DNA for the CDR3 is TGTGCCAGCAGCCCCCAGGCGGGGGGTTATACAGATACGCAGTATTTT. The full variable domain, its missing parts supplied by reference TRBV9 and TRBJ2-3, is DSGVTQTPKHLITATGQRVTLRCSPRSGDLSVYWYQQSLDQGLQFLIQYYNGEERAKGNILERFSAQQFPDLHSELNLSSLELGDSALYFCASSPQAGGYTDTQYFGPGTRLTVL.

This sequence joins TRBV7-9 and TRBJ2-7; possible D gene TRBD1, 6 bases. V was trimmed by 4 bases and J by 1 base, leaving 20 bases between them. The CDR3 totals 17 residues. The V gene's germline CDR1 is SEHNR and CDR2 FQNEAQ (reference sequence). The chain's CDR3 is CASSSSLSGVRSYEQYF. CDR3 DNA sequence: TGTGCCAGCAGCTCCTCGTTATCAGGGGTGAGGTCCTACGAGCAGTACTTC. The whole variable domain, remainder taken from reference TRBV7-9 and TRBJ2-7, is DTGVSQNPRHKITKRGQNVTFRCDPISEHNRLYWYRQTLGQGPEFLTYFQNEAQLEKSRLLSDRFSAERPKGSFSTLEIQRTEQGDSAMYLCASSSSLSGVRSYEQYFGPGTRLTVT.

CDR3: CASSTGPRVGKGTTEAFF. The CDR3 coding sequence is TGTGCCAGTAGTACCGGGCCGCGGGTGGGTAAGGGGACCACTGAAGCTTTCTTT. V gene TRBV19 combines with J gene TRBJ1-1, with D possibly matching TRBD1 (5 bases). CDR1 LNHDA and CDR2 SQIVND come from the germline V gene (reference sequence). CDR3 size: 18 residues. Trimming pared 4 bases from V and 4 bases from J, leaving 25 bases between.

This clonotype was detected a few times. This chain uses TRBV7-3 with TRBJ2-5, with unresolved D. CDR3 size: 13 residues. V dropped 0 bases and J dropped 4 bases, with 6 bases sitting between them. Germline CDR1 reads SGHTA; CDR2 reads FQGTGA. CDR3 sequence reads: CASSLTGSETQYF. The CDR3 region has the DNA TGTGCCAGCAGCTTAACAGGGTCAGAGACCCAGTACTTC.

This chain links TRBV20-1 with TRBJ2-1, with 11 bases that match TRBD1. The CDR3 runs to 12 residues. Trimming at V came to 3 bases and at J to 10 bases, leaving 2 bases not matched to a gene. CDR1 is DFQATT, CDR2 SNEGSKA, per germline (reference sequence). CDR3: CSARDRGLEQFF. The DNA for the CDR3 is TGCAGTGCTAGGGACAGGGGGCTGGAGCAGTTCTTC.

Only one count was recorded for this clonotype. The chain uses TRBV24-1 and TRBJ2-7, with 9 positions matching TRBD1. The germline V gene encodes CDR1 KGHDR and CDR2 SFDVKD. The CDR3 loop spans 14 amino acids. J gave up 7 bases and V 3 bases, and 6 bases lay outside the gene matches. For the CDR3, the DNA is TGTGCCACCAGTGATAACAGGGGGCTCTCAGAGCAGTACTTC. Translation gives CATSDNRGLSEQYF.

This clonotype was detected many times. The chain employs TRBV19 and TRBJ2-4; 11 bases align to TRBD2. Germline lookup yields CDR1 LNHDA and CDR2 SQIVND (reference sequence). The junction had 9 bases not matched to a gene; V was cut back by 0 bases and J by 5 bases. The CDR3 spans 18 residues. The CDR3 reads CASSIDNLAGGGENIQYF. The CDR3 DNA is TGTGCCAGTAGTATAGATAATCTAGCGGGGGGCGGTGAAAACATTCAGTACTTC.

This clonotype was picked up many times. The chain uses TRBV23-1 and TRBJ2-4; 9 bases map to TRBD2. TRBV23-1 is an ORF; its function is uncertain. Unmatched junction bases numbered 7, after V lost 0 bases and J lost 7 bases. The CDR3 loop spans 16 amino acids. CDR3 amino acids: CASSQSASGTWNIQYF. The CDR3 coding sequence is TGCGCCAGCAGTCAATCGGCTAGCGGGACGTGGAACATTCAGTACTTC.

This clonotype showed up just a few times. The chain links TRBV12-3 or TRBV12-4 to TRBJ2-1; no clear D. V dropped 3 bases and J dropped 9 bases, with 6 bases sitting between them. CDR3 length: 11 amino acids. Written as DNA, the CDR3 is TGTGCCAGCAGTTTGTGGAGTGAGCAGTTCTTC. Amino acid sequence: CASSLWSEQFF.

The chain joins TRBV3-1 to TRBJ2-1; D not resolved. This CDR3 comprises 11 residues. Looked up from germline, CDR1 is LGHDT and CDR2 is YNNKEL (reference sequence). The V and J ends lost 6 bases and 8 bases respectively, with 8 bases between them. The CDR3 protein is CASSVQDEQFF. The DNA of the CDR3 is TGTGCCAGCAGTGTCCAGGATGAGCAGTTCTTC.

This clonotype has just a few counts. The chain couples TRBV12-3 or TRBV12-4 to TRBJ2-3; no firm D call. This CDR3 is built from 13 residues. Trimming left V 1 base short and J 6 bases short, with 8 bases between. In DNA form, the CDR3 reads TGTGCCAGCAGTTTAGTTATGGCGGATACGCAGTATTTT. Amino acids: CASSLVMADTQYF.

Only a few counts were recorded for this clonotype. J is TRBJ2-5 and V is TRBV2; tentative D call: TRBD1 (6 bases). From germline, CDR1 is SNHLY and CDR2 FYNNEI. V was clipped by 8 bases and J by 5 bases, with 12 bases between them. This CDR3 has 12 amino acids. The CDR3 sequence: CASSDSEETQYF. The CDR3 bases are TGTGCCAGCTCGGACAGCGAGGAGACCCAGTACTTC.

This rearrangement joins TRBV9 to TRBJ2-7, with 9 bases matching TRBD1. Germline V gives CDR1 SGDLS, CDR2 YYNGEE. The CDR3 consists of 14 residues. The V segment lost 4 bases and the J segment 5 bases; nucleotides outside the gene matches: 7. CDR3 residues: CASSPRDRDHEQYF. CDR3 bases: TGTGCCAGCAGCCCCCGGGACAGGGATCACGAGCAGTACTTC.

The chain has TRBV6-5 and TRBJ2-5; 8 positions match TRBD1. The CDR3 length is 13 residues. Germline V gene lookup returns CDR1 MNHEY and CDR2 SVGAGI. The V and J ends lost 8 bases and 5 bases, in that order; junction bases with no gene match: 7. The CDR3: CASWDRRVETQYF. In DNA form, the CDR3 reads TGTGCCAGCTGGGACAGGCGGGTGGAGACCCAGTACTTC.